One sample yielded the 7 T cell receptor beta chains listed below, sequenced in a study of shared clonotypes between healthy human individuals. TCRdb's copy holds only in-frame clones and misses some; the assay was immunoSEQ multiplex PCR. The table shows roughly 1.5 million clones, with around 98% occurring only once. The material sequenced was naive CD4+ T cells sorted from blood. Specified subset: CD45RA+ positively selected. The receptors stem from a young man in good health.

CDR3 residues: CASSLSSLGTGVYEQYF. The CDR3 DNA reads TGTGCCAGCAGTTTATCTAGCTTAGGGACAGGCGTCTACGAGCAGTACTTC. The rearrangement joins TRBV27 to TRBJ2-7; 8 positions agree with TRBD1. V gave up 0 bases and J gave up 3 bases; unmatched junction bases: 10. Germline V lookup: CDR1 MNHEY, CDR2 SMNVEV (reference sequence). CDR3 length equals 17 residues.

With respect to this clone: One end of the junction fails to match germline, which may point to a read error. The rearrangement joins TRBV7-7 to TRBJ2-7; D gene uncertain. From germline, CDR1 is SSHAT and CDR2 FNYEAQ (reference sequence). This CDR3 contains 13 residues. The CDR3 sequence is CASSLRWNYEQYF. The CDR3 nucleotides read TGTGCTAGCAGCTTAAGGTGGAACTACGAGCAGTACTTC.

This clone is a singleton in its sample. The chain has TRBV4-1 and TRBJ2-7; 7 nucleotides line up with TRBD1. CDR1 and CDR2 from the germline V gene are MGHRA and YSYEKL. This CDR3 contains 16 residues. The V gene end was trimmed by 6 bases and the J gene end by 8 bases; junction bases not matched to a gene: 19. The CDR3 is CASRGNGQDPSLQQYF. The CDR3 region has the DNA TGCGCCAGCAGAGGCAATGGACAGGACCCGTCCCTCCAGCAGTACTTC.

This chain uses TRBV6-6 with TRBJ2-7; D perhaps matches TRBD2 (5 bases). CDR3 size: 14 residues. Germline assignment: CDR1 MNHNY and CDR2 SVGAGI (reference sequence). V was clipped by 2 bases and J by 5 bases, with 13 bases between them. The CDR3 loop is CASSYPNEGDEQYF. The CDR3 nucleotides are TGTGCCAGCAGTTACCCGAATGAGGGAGACGAGCAGTACTTC.

V gene TRBV7-9 combines with J gene TRBJ2-7, with unresolved D. The germline gives CDR1 SEHNR, CDR2 FQNEAQ (reference sequence). This CDR3 has 16 residues. V lost 4 bases to trimming and J lost 2 bases, with 18 bases between them. The CDR3 nucleotides are TGTGCCAGCAGCTCCCACGGCGGCCGACTGACCTACGAGCAGTACTTC. Translating gives CASSSHGGRLTYEQYF.

V usage is TRBV7-2 and J usage is TRBJ2-7; tentatively, D is TRBD1 (6 bases). The V end was cut by 4 bases, the J end by 3 bases, with 13 bases between. CDR1 and CDR2 (germline): SGHTA, FQGNSA. The CDR3 totals 14 residues. The CDR3 DNA is TGTGCCAGCAGCTCATCGGACAGATACTACGAGCAGTACTTC. Translation: CASSSSDRYYEQYF. The full variable domain, its missing parts supplied by reference TRBV7-2 and TRBJ2-7, is GAGVSQSPSNKVTEKGKDVELRCDPISGHTALYWYRQSLGQGLEFLIYFQGNSAPDKSGLPSDRFSAERTGGSVSTLTIQRTQQEDSAVYLCASSSSDRYYEQYFGPGTRLTVT.

The chain has TRBV25-1 and TRBJ1-5; D is undetermined. Germline V lookup: CDR1 MGHDK, CDR2 SYGVNS. Trimming left V 4 bases short and J 6 bases short, with 7 bases between. This CDR3 contains 12 residues. CDR3 coding DNA: TGTGCCAGCAGTGTGGGGATTCAGCCCCAGCATTTT. Translation: CASSVGIQPQHF.